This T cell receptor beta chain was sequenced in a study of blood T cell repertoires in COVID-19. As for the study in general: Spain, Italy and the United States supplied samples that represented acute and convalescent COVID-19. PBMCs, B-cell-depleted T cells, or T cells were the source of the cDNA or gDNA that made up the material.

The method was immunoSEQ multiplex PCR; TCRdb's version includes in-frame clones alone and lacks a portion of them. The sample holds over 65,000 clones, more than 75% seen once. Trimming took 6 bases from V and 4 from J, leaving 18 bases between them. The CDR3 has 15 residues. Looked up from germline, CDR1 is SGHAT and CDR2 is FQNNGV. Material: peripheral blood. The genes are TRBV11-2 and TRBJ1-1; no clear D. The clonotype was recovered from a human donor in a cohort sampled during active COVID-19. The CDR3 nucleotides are TGTGCCAGCAGGCCGCTGGGCCGAGGAGGCACTGAAGCTTTCTTT. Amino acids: CASRPLGRGGTEAFF.